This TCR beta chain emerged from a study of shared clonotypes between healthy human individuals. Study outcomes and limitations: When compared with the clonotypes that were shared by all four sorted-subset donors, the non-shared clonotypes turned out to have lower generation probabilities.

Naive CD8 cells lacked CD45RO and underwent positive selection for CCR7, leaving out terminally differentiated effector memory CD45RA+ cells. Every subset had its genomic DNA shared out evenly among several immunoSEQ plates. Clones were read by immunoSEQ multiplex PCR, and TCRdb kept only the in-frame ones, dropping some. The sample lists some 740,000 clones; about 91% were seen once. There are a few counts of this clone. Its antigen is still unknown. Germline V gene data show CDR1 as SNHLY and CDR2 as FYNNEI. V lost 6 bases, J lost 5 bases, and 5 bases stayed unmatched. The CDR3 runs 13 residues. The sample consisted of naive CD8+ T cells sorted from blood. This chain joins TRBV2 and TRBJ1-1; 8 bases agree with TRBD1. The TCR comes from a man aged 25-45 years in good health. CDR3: CASSGGTGTEAFF. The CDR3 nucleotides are TGTGCCAGCAGCGGAGGGACAGGTACTGAAGCTTTCTTT.